Below are 25 T cell receptor beta chains sequenced from a single sample in a study of blood T cell repertoires in COVID-19. Clones were read by immunoSEQ multiplex PCR, and TCRdb kept only the in-frame ones, dropping some. The table shows approximately 99,000 clones, with about 86% occurring only once. Sample: peripheral blood. These receptors originate from a woman aged 60-75 years in a cohort sampled during active or convalescent COVID-19.

V is TRBV19 and J is TRBJ1-2; tentatively, D is TRBD1 (5 bases). CDR1 and CDR2 from the germline V gene are LNHDA and SQIVND (reference sequence). CDR3 length equals 15 residues. V lost 6 bases to trimming and J lost 1 base, with 15 bases between them. CDR3 sequence reads: CASSSRAANNYGYTF. The DNA of the CDR3 is TGTGCCAGTAGCTCCAGGGCCGCGAATAACTATGGCTACACCTTC.

This rearrangement joins TRBV11-2 to TRBJ2-5, with 7 bases fitting TRBD1. CDR3 length equals 13 residues. Trimming removed 5 bases from V and 1 base from J; junction bases left unmatched: 1. Germline V gene data show CDR1 as SGHAT and CDR2 as FQNNGV. The CDR3 nucleotides are TGTGCCAGCAGCCGGGACAGCCAAGAGACCCAGTACTTC. It is translated as CASSRDSQETQYF. Supplemented by reference TRBV11-2 and TRBJ2-5, the full variable domain reads EAGVAQSPRYKIIEKRQSVAFWCNPISGHATLYWYQQILGQGPKLLIQFQNNGVVDDSQLPKDRFSAERLKGVDSTLKIQPAKLEDSAVYLCASSRDSQETQYFGPGTRLLVL.

The chain couples TRBV25-1 to TRBJ1-4, with 7 bases aligning to TRBD1. J lost 8 bases, V lost 0 bases, and 9 bases had no gene match. Germline V gives CDR1 MGHDK, CDR2 SYGVNS. There are 16 residues in the CDR3. The CDR3 nucleotides read TGTGCCAGCAGTGAATATAAGGGGGCAGGTGGGGAAAAACTGTTTTTT. This encodes CASSEYKGAGGEKLFF.

The gene calls are TRBV28 and TRBJ1-2; TRBD1 matches at 7 bases. CDR1 MDHEN and CDR2 SYDVKM come from the germline V gene. The CDR3 totals 13 residues. After removal of 4 bases from V and 3 bases from J, the junction contained 2 bases not matched to a gene. The CDR3 loop reads CASSWGQHYGYTF. CDR3 nucleotides: TGTGCCAGCAGTTGGGGACAGCACTATGGCTACACCTTC.

The chain employs TRBV9 and TRBJ2-3, with D unclear. CDR1 and CDR2 (germline): SGDLS, YYNGEE. The CDR3 extends over 15 amino acids. V lost 0 bases to trimming and J lost 1 base, with 9 bases between them. The CDR3: CASSVGSLGTDTQYF. The CDR3 DNA follows: TGTGCCAGCAGCGTAGGCAGTCTAGGCACAGATACGCAGTATTTT.

V gene TRBV29-1 combines with J gene TRBJ1-4; no clear D. The V gene lost 4 bases and the J gene lost 8 bases, with 20 bases spanning the gap. This CDR3 comprises 15 residues. CDR1 is SQVTM and CDR2 is ANQGSEA in the germline V gene. The CDR3: CSVVPGSGVQEKLFF. The CDR3 DNA is TGCAGCGTTGTTCCTGGGTCAGGTGTTCAAGAAAAACTGTTTTTT.

The chain is built from TRBV14 and TRBJ1-3; D gene unclear. Germline lookup yields CDR1 SGHDN and CDR2 FVKESK. V gave up 0 bases and J gave up 0 bases, with 27 bases separating them. The CDR3 covers 22 residues. CDR3: CASSQDVDRGYHYPDSGNTIYF. CDR3 nucleotides: TGTGCCAGCAGCCAAGACGTGGATCGAGGGTACCACTACCCAGACTCTGGAAACACCATATATTTT. The whole variable domain, remainder taken from reference TRBV14 and TRBJ1-3, is EAGVTQFPSHSVIEKGQTVTLRCDPISGHDNLYWYRRVMGKEIKFLLHFVKESKQDESGMPNNRFLAERTGGTYSTLKVQPAELEDSGVYFCASSQDVDRGYHYPDSGNTIYFGEGSWLTVV.

The chain couples TRBV2 to TRBJ1-1, with TRBD1 matching over 9 bases. Trimming took 5 bases from V and 11 from J; bases not matched to a gene: 12. CDR1 and CDR2 from the germline V gene are SNHLY and FYNNEI. The CDR3 totals 14 residues. CDR3 DNA: TGTGCCAGCAGTTACCCGGGACAGGGACTTAGGGCTTTCTTT. Translated, it gives CASSYPGQGLRAFF. Together with reference TRBV2 and TRBJ1-1, the CDR3 gives the full variable domain: EPEVTQTPSHQVTQMGQEVILRCVPISNHLYFYWYRQILGQKVEFLVSFYNNEISEKSEIFDDQFSVERPDGSNFTLKIRSTKLEDSAMYFCASSYPGQGLRAFFGQGTRLTVV.

V gene TRBV5-1 combines with J gene TRBJ2-3, with TRBD2 matching over 13 bases. The junction had 10 bases not matched to a gene; V was cut back by 6 bases and J by 6 bases. The CDR3 is 16 amino acids. The germline V gene has CDR1 SGHRS and CDR2 YFSETQ. CDR3 in amino acids: CASTRGTSGILDTQYF. DNA of the CDR3: TGCGCCAGCACCCGAGGGACTAGCGGGATTCTGGATACGCAGTATTTT.

The CDR3 here is CASGTPPGGPYGYTF. CDR3 in DNA: TGTGCCAGCGGGACCCCTCCAGGGGGGCCCTATGGCTACACCTTC. The rearrangement uses TRBV2 and TRBJ1-2; TRBD1 agrees at 7 bases. CDR3 size: 15 residues. J gave up 4 bases and V 8 bases, and 13 bases lay outside the gene matches. Germline V gene lookup returns CDR1 SNHLY and CDR2 FYNNEI.

This clone was detected a few times. V is TRBV6-1 and J is TRBJ1-1; D gene ambiguous. Germline V CDR1 and CDR2: MNHNS, SASEGT. The CDR3 is 12 residues long. The V and J ends lost 0 bases and 10 bases respectively, with 9 bases between them. CDR3 sequence reads: CASSEAGNRAFF. CDR3 in DNA: TGTGCCAGCAGTGAAGCTGGCAACCGAGCTTTCTTT.

The gene calls are TRBV6-5 and TRBJ2-5; D is possibly TRBD1 (5 bases). The length of the CDR3 is 13 residues. CDR1 and CDR2 from the germline V gene are MNHEY and SVGAGI. The V gene lost 8 bases and the J gene lost 2 bases, with 12 bases spanning the gap. DNA for the CDR3: TGTGCCAGCTTCAAGGCAGGGCAAGAGACCCAGTACTTC. As protein: CASFKAGQETQYF.

The chain joins TRBV10-3 to TRBJ2-7; 7 bases agree with TRBD2. The germline V gene encodes CDR1 ENHRY and CDR2 SYGVKD. Trimming at V came to 4 bases and at J to 4 bases, leaving 7 bases not matched to a gene. This CDR3 region has 14 residues. This chain's CDR3 is CAISGGGSRYEQYF. The CDR3 DNA reads as TGTGCCATCAGTGGTGGCGGGAGTAGGTACGAGCAGTACTTC.

The sample holds one count of this clone. The chain couples TRBV6-5 to TRBJ1-1; 7 nucleotides line up with TRBD1. In germline, CDR1 is MNHEY, CDR2 SVGAGI. J was trimmed by 6 bases and V by 8 bases; bases with no gene match: 9. The CDR3 runs to 13 residues. CDR3 sequence: CASHRGPGAEAFF. The CDR3 bases are TGTGCCAGCCACAGGGGCCCGGGGGCTGAAGCTTTCTTT.

A word on this clone: The same CDR3 can be traced to other DNA sequences in this sample. This chain uses TRBV2 with TRBJ2-7, with a tentative D call TRBD2 (6 bases). The V gene lost 6 bases and the J gene lost 4 bases, with 10 bases spanning the gap. Germline V gene sequence: CDR1 SNHLY, CDR2 FYNNEI. CDR3 length equals 12 residues. DNA of the CDR3: TGTGCCAGCAGCCCGACTAGTTACGAGCAGTACTTC. It yields the protein CASSPTSYEQYF. Drawing the rest from reference TRBV2 and TRBJ2-7, the complete variable domain is EPEVTQTPSHQVTQMGQEVILRCVPISNHLYFYWYRQILGQKVEFLVSFYNNEISEKSEIFDDQFSVERPDGSNFTLKIRSTKLEDSAMYFCASSPTSYEQYFGPGTRLTVT.

The V gene is TRBV3-1 (or the pseudogene TRBV3-2), the J gene TRBJ1-3; 9 nucleotides match TRBD1. V lost 5 bases to trimming and J lost 4 bases; unmatched junction nucleotides: 6. This CDR3 has 15 amino acids. Germline-derived CDR1 and CDR2 are LGHDT and YNNKEL (reference sequence). The CDR3 nucleotides are TGTGCCAGCAGCAGTACCGGGACAGGGGGAAACACCATATATTTT. Amino acids: CASSSTGTGGNTIYF.

On this clone: Mismatch with germline at one junction end may stem from a read error. The rearrangement joins TRBV2 to TRBJ1-2; TRBD1 aligns across 8 bases. The CDR3 totals 13 residues. CDR1 SNHLY and CDR2 FYNNEI come from the germline V gene. The CDR3 bases are TGTGCCAGCAGGGAAGACAGGGGTAATGGCTACACCTTC. This translates into CASREDRGNGYTF.

The gene calls are TRBV5-4 and TRBJ2-6, with TRBD1 matching 8 bases. The CDR3 covers 17 residues. Germline values: CDR1 SGHNT, CDR2 YYREEE (reference sequence). The junction had 5 bases not matched to a gene; V was cut back by 3 bases and J by 0 bases. For the CDR3, the DNA is TGTGCCAGCAGCTCGGGACAGGCGAGCTCTGGGGCCAACGTCCTGACTTTC. Amino acids: CASSSGQASSGANVLTF.

The J gene is TRBJ1-1, the V gene TRBV4-1; 7 nucleotides align to TRBD1. The J segment lost 1 base and the V segment lost 3 bases, leaving 8 bases of the junction unmatched. The CDR3 consists of 16 residues. Germline lookup yields CDR1 MGHRA and CDR2 YSYEKL. As DNA, the CDR3 is TGCGCCAGCAGCCAGCGAGGACAGGTCACGAACACTGAAGCTTTCTTT. Its translation: CASSQRGQVTNTEAFF.

The J gene is TRBJ2-5, the V gene TRBV19; 9 bases map to TRBD1. Germline-derived CDR1 and CDR2 are LNHDA and SQIVND (reference sequence). V gave up 1 base and J gave up 1 base; unmatched junction bases: 7. There are 17 residues in the CDR3. The CDR3 sequence: CASSIVPGTGSQETQYF. Here the CDR3 DNA reads TGTGCCAGTAGTATAGTTCCCGGGACAGGGTCCCAAGAGACCCAGTACTTC.

This chain connects TRBV4-2 to TRBJ2-5, with D possibly TRBD2 on 7 matching bases. CDR1 and CDR2 from the germline V gene are LGHNA and YNFKEQ. CDR3 size: 18 residues. With 0 bases removed from V and 2 bases from J, the gap between germline ends came to 19 bases. CDR3 coding DNA: TGTGCCAGCAGCCAAGATCTTTTAGGCGGGGGCCGGCAAGAGACCCAGTACTTC. This codes for CASSQDLLGGGRQETQYF.

V gene TRBV19 combines with J gene TRBJ1-3; no reliable D call. The V and J ends lost 1 base and 4 bases respectively, with 8 bases between them. Germline CDR1 reads LNHDA; CDR2 reads SQIVND (reference sequence). The CDR3 has 14 amino acids. This CDR3 reads CASSIGVRGNTIYF. CDR3 nucleotides: TGTGCCAGTAGTATAGGAGTCAGGGGAAACACCATATATTTT.

The V call is TRBV7-9, the J call TRBJ2-1, with a tentative D call TRBD2 (6 bases). V was cut by 5 bases and J by 0 bases, with 11 bases left in between. The V gene's germline CDR1 is SEHNR and CDR2 FQNEAQ (reference sequence). The CDR3 consists of 15 residues. The CDR3, as DNA: TGTGCCAGCAGCAGAGGGACTTCCTCCTACAATGAGCAGTTCTTC. Translated, it gives CASSRGTSSYNEQFF.

This clone was counted once. The genes are TRBV9 and TRBJ2-3; maybe TRBD2 (6 bases). This CDR3 region has 15 residues. CDR1 and CDR2 (germline): SGDLS, YYNGEE. Deletions cut 6 bases from V and 2 bases from J, with 16 bases between. The CDR3 bases are TGTGCCAGCACGGACGGAGGGGCCCTCACAGATACGCAGTATTTT. Translated, it gives CASTDGGALTDTQYF. The full variable domain, rest sourced from reference TRBV9 and TRBJ2-3, is DSGVTQTPKHLITATGQRVTLRCSPRSGDLSVYWYQQSLDQGLQFLIQYYNGEERAKGNILERFSAQQFPDLHSELNLSSLELGDSALYFCASTDGGALTDTQYFGPGTRLTVL.

This rearrangement joins TRBV28 to TRBJ1-1; maybe TRBD1 (6 bases). The CDR3 is 16 amino acids. Germline CDR1 reads MDHEN; CDR2 reads SYDVKM. Trimming cost V 3 bases and J 0 bases, with 14 bases left between them. CDR3 in amino acids: CASSFTGRGLNTEAFF. CDR3 bases: TGTGCCAGCAGTTTTACGGGCAGGGGTTTGAACACTGAAGCTTTCTTT.